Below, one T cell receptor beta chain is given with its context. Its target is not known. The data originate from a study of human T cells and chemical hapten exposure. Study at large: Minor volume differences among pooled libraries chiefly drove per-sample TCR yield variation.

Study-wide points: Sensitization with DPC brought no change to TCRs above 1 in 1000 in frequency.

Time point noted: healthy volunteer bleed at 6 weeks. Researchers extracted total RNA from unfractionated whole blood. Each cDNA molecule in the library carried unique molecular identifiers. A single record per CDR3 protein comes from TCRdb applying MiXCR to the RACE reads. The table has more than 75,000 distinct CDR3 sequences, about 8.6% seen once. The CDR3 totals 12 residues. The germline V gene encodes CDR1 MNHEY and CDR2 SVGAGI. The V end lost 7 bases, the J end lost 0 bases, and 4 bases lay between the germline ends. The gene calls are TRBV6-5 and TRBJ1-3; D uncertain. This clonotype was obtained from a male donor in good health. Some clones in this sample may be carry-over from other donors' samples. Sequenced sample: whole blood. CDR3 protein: CASTGSGNTIYF. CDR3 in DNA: TGTGCCAGCACCGGCTCTGGAAACACCATATATTTT.